This T cell receptor (beta chain) was identified during a study of blood T cell repertoires in COVID-19. Background on the study: Researchers got acute and convalescent COVID-19 samples from the United States, Italy and Spain. The analysed material was cDNA or gDNA that came from T cells, B-cell-depleted T cells, or PBMCs.

In the authors' workflow: By means of reference gene primer amplification, nucleated cell counts were estimated. Sequencing was performed with immunoSEQ multiplex PCR; in TCRdb, only in-frame clones are kept and a portion is missing. The DNA gave D and trimming, while V, J and clone size come from that table. The table includes about 99,000 clones, more than 75% detected once. Germline values: CDR1 SGHTS, CDR2 YDEGEE. The CDR3 loop spans 15 amino acids. V lost 0 bases, J lost 9 bases, and 13 bases lay in between. The chain uses TRBV5-8 and TRBJ1-6; possible D gene TRBD1, 5 bases. The source is a man over 45 with acute or convalescent COVID-19. Sequencing was performed on peripheral blood. CDR3 nucleotide sequence: TGTGCCAGCAGCTTGGGGGGGACTCCCTCTTCACCCCTCCACTTT. It specifies CASSLGGTPSSPLHF.